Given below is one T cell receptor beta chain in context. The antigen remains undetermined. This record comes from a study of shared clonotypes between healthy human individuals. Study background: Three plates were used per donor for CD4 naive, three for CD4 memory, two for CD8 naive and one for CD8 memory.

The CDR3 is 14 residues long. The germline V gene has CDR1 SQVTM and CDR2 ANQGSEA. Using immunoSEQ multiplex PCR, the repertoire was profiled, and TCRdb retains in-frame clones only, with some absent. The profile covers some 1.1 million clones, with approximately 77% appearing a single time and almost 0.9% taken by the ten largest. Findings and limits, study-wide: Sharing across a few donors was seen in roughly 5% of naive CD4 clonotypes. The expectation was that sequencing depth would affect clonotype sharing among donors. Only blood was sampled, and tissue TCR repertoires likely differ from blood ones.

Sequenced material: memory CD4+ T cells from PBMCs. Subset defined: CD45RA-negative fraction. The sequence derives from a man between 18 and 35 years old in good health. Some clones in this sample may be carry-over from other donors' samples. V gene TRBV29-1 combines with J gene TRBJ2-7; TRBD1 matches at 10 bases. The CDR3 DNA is TGCTCCCATTCGGAGGACAGGGGGGGACCCGAGCAGTACTTC. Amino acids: CSHSEDRGGPEQYF.